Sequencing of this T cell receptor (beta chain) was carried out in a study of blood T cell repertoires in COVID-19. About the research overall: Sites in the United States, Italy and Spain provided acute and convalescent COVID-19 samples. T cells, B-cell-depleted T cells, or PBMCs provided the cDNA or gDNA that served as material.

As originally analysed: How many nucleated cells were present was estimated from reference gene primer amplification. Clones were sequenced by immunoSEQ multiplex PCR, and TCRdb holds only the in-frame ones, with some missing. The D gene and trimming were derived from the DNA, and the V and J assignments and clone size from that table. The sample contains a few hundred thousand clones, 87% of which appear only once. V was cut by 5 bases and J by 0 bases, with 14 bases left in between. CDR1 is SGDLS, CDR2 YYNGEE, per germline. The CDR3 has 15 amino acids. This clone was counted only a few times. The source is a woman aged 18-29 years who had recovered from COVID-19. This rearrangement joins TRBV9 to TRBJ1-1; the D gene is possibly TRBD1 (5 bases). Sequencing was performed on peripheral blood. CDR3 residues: CASSRQFQLNTEAFF. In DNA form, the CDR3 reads TGTGCCAGCAGTAGACAGTTCCAGTTGAACACTGAAGCTTTCTTT.